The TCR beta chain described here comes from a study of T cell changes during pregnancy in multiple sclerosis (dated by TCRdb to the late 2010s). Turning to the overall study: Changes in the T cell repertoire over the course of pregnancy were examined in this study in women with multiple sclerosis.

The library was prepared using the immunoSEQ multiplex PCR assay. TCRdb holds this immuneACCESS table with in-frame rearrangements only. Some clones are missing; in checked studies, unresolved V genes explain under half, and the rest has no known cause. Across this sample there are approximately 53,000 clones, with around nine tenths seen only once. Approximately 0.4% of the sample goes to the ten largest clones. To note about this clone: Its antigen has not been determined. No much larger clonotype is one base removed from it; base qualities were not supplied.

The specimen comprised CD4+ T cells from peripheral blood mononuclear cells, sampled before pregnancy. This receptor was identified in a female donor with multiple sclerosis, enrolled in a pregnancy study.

The nucleotides are TGTGCCATCAGAGGACAGGACCTTGAAGCTTTCTTT. This gives the protein CAIRGQDLEAFF. This chain is built from TRBV10-3 and TRBJ1-1, with 7 central nucleotides matching TRBD1. The CDR1 and CDR2 encoded by the germline V gene are ENHRY and SYGVKD. Including the terminal cysteine and phenylalanine, the CDR3 comprises 12 residues. The DNA shown is the 36-base CDR3, in frame from base 1. Ends trimmed: V by 6 bases, J by 7 bases; bases unmatched to a gene: 5.